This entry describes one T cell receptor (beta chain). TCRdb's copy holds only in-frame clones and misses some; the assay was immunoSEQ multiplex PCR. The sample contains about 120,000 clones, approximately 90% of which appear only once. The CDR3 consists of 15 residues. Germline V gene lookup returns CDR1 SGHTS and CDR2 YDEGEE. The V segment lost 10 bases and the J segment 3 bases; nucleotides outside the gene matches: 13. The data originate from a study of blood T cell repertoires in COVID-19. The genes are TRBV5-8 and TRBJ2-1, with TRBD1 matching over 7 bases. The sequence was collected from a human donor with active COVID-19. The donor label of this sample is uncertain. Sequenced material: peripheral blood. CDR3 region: CAGRDSGDLYNEQFF. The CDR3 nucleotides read TGTGCCGGCCGGGACAGTGGGGACCTCTACAATGAGCAGTTCTTC. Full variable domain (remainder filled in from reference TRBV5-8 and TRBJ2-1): EAGVTQSPTHLIKTRGQQATLRCSPISGHTSVYWYQQALGLGLQFLLWYDEGEERNRGNFPPRFSGRQFPNYSSELNVNALELEDSALYLCAGRDSGDLYNEQFFGPGTRLTVL.